The TCR beta chain described here comes from a study of response to subunit inactivated influenza vaccine (dated by TCRdb to 2017 to 2018). Regarding the research as a whole: Deep quantitative profiling of the T cell receptor repertoire was used in the study to follow responses to a trivalent subunit inactivated influenza vaccine. Broader findings and caveats from the paper: It was suggested by the authors that each seasonal influenza vaccination may recruit only a limited number of new T cells.

The CDR3 goes from the cysteine to the phenylalanine over 15 residues. Left in the record is the CDR3 DNA by itself, 45 bases read in frame from the first base. From the germline V gene, CDR1 is MGHRA and CDR2 is YSYEKL. V is clipped by 0 bases and J by 8 bases, and the sequence between their germline boundaries is 14 bases long. The library was produced with RT-PCR. Instrument used: Illumina HiSeq 2500. In TCRdb, the public reads were trimmed at Q25 with fastp and aligned with MiXCR, with productive beta chains retained. Every distinct CDR3 protein forms one entry, paired with its most common genes and DNA. This sample is represented by fewer than 600,000 distinct CDR3 sequences; roughly 7.9% of them were singletons. The top ten constitute around 13% of the sample. With respect to this clonotype: Which antigen it targets is not known. Base qualities are missing; no much larger clone stands one base away.

The chain couples TRBV4-1 to TRBJ2-1, with the identity of the D gene unclear. This receptor was taken from a man aged 50-75 years who received an inactivated influenza vaccine. Donor details come from another sample of the same person, matched by shared clones. Here the sequenced sample was PBMCs from blood, taken approximately 25 months after vaccination. The nucleotide sequence reads TGCGCCAGCAGCCAAGAGATAGTTAGCCTGTATGAGCAGTTCTTC. Translated, this is CASSQEIVSLYEQFF.